The T cell receptor beta chain under discussion was sequenced for a study of CD8 T cells in Susac syndrome. CD8+ and CD4+ T cells circulating in blood were sequenced for TCR beta. Negative isolation was used for CD8+ and CD4+ T cells, and FACS enrichment was applied to TEMRA cells. Broader study findings: The study's TCR sequencing and HLA analysis covered a relatively small number of individuals, and the study acknowledged this.

For this clonotype: The target antigen is unknown.

The RNA, 0.5 to 1 ug, was put through reverse transcription using random hexamers. immunoSEQ multiplex PCR amplified TCR beta CDR3 across 54 Vbeta, 13 Jbeta. Via MiXCR, TCRdb re-called the immunoSEQ multiplex PCR reads, giving one row per CDR3 protein. The sample holds more than 95,000 distinct CDR3 sequences, around 94% seen once. The origin of this receptor is a human donor in good health. The sequenced sample consisted of CD4+ T cells from PBMCs.

CDR3 loop: CAWSGAGRSTEAFF. As DNA, the CDR3 is TGTGCCTGGAGTGGCGCAGGGCGGAGCACTGAAGCTTTCTTT. V usage is TRBV30 and J usage is TRBJ1-1; weak D call: TRBD1 (5 bases). This CDR3 has 14 residues. The germline V gene encodes CDR1 GTSNPN and CDR2 SVGIG (reference sequence). Between the trimmed V and J ends, which lost 1 base and 4 bases, there was a span of 13 bases.